This T cell receptor beta chain stems from a study of CD8+ T cells in alopecia areata. Study as a whole: In an open-label trial, patients got 5 to 10 mg tofacitinib twice daily.

Those with alopecia areata gave lesional scalp punch biopsies and peripheral blood. The table lists this clone with a few counts. Its antigen is unidentified. Germline values: CDR1 SQVTM, CDR2 ANQGSEA. This CDR3 is 12 amino acids long. V trimming: 3 bases; J trimming: 7 bases; junction bases outside the gene matches: 5. Notes on the study in general: Resident alphabeta T-cell populations of normal skin are likewise subject to sequencing in scalp samples. Relative to mice, TCR sharing across patients was less clear, a difference possibly HLA-related.

Extracted RNA was reverse transcribed, and the resulting cDNA served as sequencing template. The repertoire was sequenced with immunoSEQ multiplex PCR; TCRdb's copy has only in-frame clones and lacks some. The data show 150,000 to 200,000 clones, around 63% seen once. This specimen was CD4+ T cells sorted from blood, taken at week 0. The receptor was isolated from a human donor with alopecia areata. The rearrangement uses TRBV29-1 and TRBJ1-2; 7 bases agree with TRBD1. CDR3 loop: CSVETGMIGYTF. The CDR3 region has the DNA TGCAGCGTTGAGACAGGGATGATTGGCTACACCTTC.